This T cell receptor beta chain was captured by sequencing in a study of blood T cells in healthy people across ages. With 3 bases removed from V and 1 base from J, the gap between germline ends came to 9 bases. The CDR3 loop spans 14 amino acids. This clonotype was counted a few times. Together with a sample-barcoded 5' primer, a J-beta primer mix was included in a second PCR lasting roughly 6 to 12 cycles. Using its own MiXCR run on the 5' RACE reads, TCRdb lists one record per CDR3 protein. This table holds about 940,000 distinct CDR3 sequences, 45% to 50% found once. The sequencing input was blood. The chain joins TRBV12-3 or TRBV12-4 to TRBJ2-5, with D possibly being TRBD1 or TRBD2 (5 bases each). The TCR sequence derives from a man aged 30 to 45 in good health. CDR3: CASSFEGTQETQYF. The CDR3 region has the DNA TGTGCCAGCAGTTTTGAGGGGACCCAAGAGACCCAGTACTTC.